The clone carrying this T cell receptor beta chain has ten or more counts. Its antigen is undetermined. Sample collection date corresponds to first hyperthyroidism diagnosis, prior to any ophthalmopathy symptoms. It was RNA transcripts that yielded the amplified TCR beta CDR3 regions. HTBI primers were employed in a first-round RT-PCR of the TCR CDR3. TCRdb reprocessed the multiplex PCR reads with MiXCR, giving one entry per CDR3 protein. The sample yields about 130,000 distinct CDR3 sequences, less than 25% seen once. There are 15 residues in the CDR3. V lost 4 bases and J lost 0, with 13 bases in between. The germline V gene has CDR1 SGHKS and CDR2 YYEKEE (reference sequence). The data were taken from a study of T cells in Graves' hyperthyroidism and ophthalmopathy. Study results and caveats: Ophthalmopathy and stable hyperthyroidism were told apart by a 13 V-J model. Blood held most thyroid clonotypes expanded above 0.001 frequency. Ophthalmopathy was identified by the model a median roughly six months ahead of onset.

Sequencing was done on a sample of blood. The sequence was collected from a woman aged 45 to 65 with Graves' hyperthyroidism that later progressed to Graves' ophthalmopathy. The gene calls are TRBV5-5 and TRBJ1-1, with D perhaps TRBD1 (5 bases). The CDR3 loop reads CASSRRGGVNTEAFF. The CDR3 DNA reads as TGTGCCAGCAGCCGCCGGGGGGGGGTGAACACTGAAGCTTTCTTT.